This TCR beta chain was documented in a study of OX40 agonist ivuxolimab in advanced cancers. Broadly, across the study: Ivuxolimab, which targeted the costimulatory receptor OX40 (CD134), was an agonistic, fully human IgG2 monoclonal antibody. Intravenous ivuxolimab was administered to patients every 2 weeks at six dose levels: 0.01, 0.1, 0.3, 1.5, 3 and 10 mg/kg. Among the 50 to 55 dose-escalation patients, around 20 had hepatocellular carcinoma, roughly 15 melanoma, 9 renal cell carcinoma and 9 head and neck cancer. In the dose-escalation cohort, around four fifths of patients were male, and the mean age was approximately 60 years, with a range of 23 to 79. Prior anti-PD-1, anti-PD-L1 or anti-CTLA-4 therapy was permitted, and checkpoint inhibitors had been received by more than 35% of dose-escalation patients. Partial responses occurred in three dose-escalation patients, of whom one had hepatocellular carcinoma and two had cutaneous melanoma. The point of sequencing TCRbeta in the periphery was to test whether ivuxolimab changed TCR sequence diversity and drove clonal T-cell expansion. The monotherapy dose-escalation portion (N ≈ 57 patients) of the phase I ivuxolimab trial is reported in the paper. Summary of the overall study and its limitations: After ivuxolimab, CD8+ T cells had more expanded clones than CD4+ T cells on average. The antigen specificity of the clonally expanded peripheral T cells was not determined. Partial responders in the 0.1-3.0 mg/kg groups had among the lowest normalized peripheral clonal expansion, especially among CD8+ T cells. Clonal expansion of both CD4+ and CD8+ blood T cells was observed from baseline to week 6 at doses 0.1 to 3.0 mg/kg. Low levels of normalized T-cell clonal expansion were also seen in some nonresponding patients.

For sequencing of the TCRbeta CDR3 region, genomic DNA was extracted from the sorted cells. The immunoSEQ Assay was used for sequencing of TCRbeta CDR3 regions. Here the immuneACCESS table is served through TCRdb, limited to in-frame sequences with V and J called. Missing clones are a known gap in these copies; in checked studies unresolved V genes cover under half, and the rest lacks a known reason. Present in this sample are roughly 30,000 clones, approximately 86% of which were seen just once. About 28% of the sample rests with the top ten. Patients with autoimmune disease history or receiving systemic immunosuppression were excluded from the trial. In every dose cohort, peripheral blood was drawn for TCR sequencing at baseline, cycle 4 day 1, and cycle 7 day 1. Samples came from an open-label, multicenter, first-in-human phase I dose-escalation trial of ivuxolimab. Adults with locally advanced or metastatic melanoma, renal cell, hepatocellular, or head and neck squamous cell carcinoma were enrolled in the trial. Before TCR sequencing, CD4+ and CD8+ T cells were separately sorted from peripheral blood.

There are 15 amino acids in the CDR3, from cysteine to phenylalanine inclusive. Only CDR3 DNA is held: 45 bases, read in frame from base 1. As encoded in the germline V gene, CDR1 is SGHAT while CDR2 is FQNNGV. V lost 11 bases and J lost 0 bases; the stretch between them is 17 bases long. For this clone: This clone's antigen is unknown. It has no much larger one-base neighbor in the sample; base qualities were not kept.

The chain employs TRBV11-2 and TRBJ2-1, with no confident D gene call. The receptor comes from an adult with an advanced solid tumor such as melanoma, head and neck, liver or kidney cancer. The sample was CD4+ or CD8+ T cells sorted from blood, taken in a trial of the OX40 agonist ivuxolimab. The CDR3: CAAPPGPVSYNEQFF. The nucleotide sequence is TGTGCCGCCCCGCCGGGCCCAGTCTCCTACAATGAGCAGTTCTTC.